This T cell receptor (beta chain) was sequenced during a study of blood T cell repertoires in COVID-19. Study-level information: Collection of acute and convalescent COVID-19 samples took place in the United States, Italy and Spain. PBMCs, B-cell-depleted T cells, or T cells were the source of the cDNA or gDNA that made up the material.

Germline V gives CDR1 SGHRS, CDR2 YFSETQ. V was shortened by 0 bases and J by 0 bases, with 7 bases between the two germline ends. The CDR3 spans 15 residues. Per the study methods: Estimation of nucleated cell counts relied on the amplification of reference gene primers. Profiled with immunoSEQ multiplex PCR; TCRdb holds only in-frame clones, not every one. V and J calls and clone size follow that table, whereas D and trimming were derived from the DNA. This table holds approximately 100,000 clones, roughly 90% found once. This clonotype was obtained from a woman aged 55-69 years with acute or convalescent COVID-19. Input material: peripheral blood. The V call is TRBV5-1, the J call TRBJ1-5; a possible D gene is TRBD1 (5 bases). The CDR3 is CASSLETGSNQPQHF. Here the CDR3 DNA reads TGCGCCAGCAGCTTGGAAACAGGTAGCAATCAGCCCCAGCATTTT.